This T cell receptor beta chain was found in a study of T cells after yellow fever vaccination. Findings and caveats of the study: A small share of clonotypes appeared in both CD4 and CD8 compartments.

The V end lost 5 bases, the J end lost 5 bases, and 20 bases lay between the germline ends. The CDR3 is 16 residues long. Germline CDR1 is SGHVS and CDR2 is FQNEAQ. At least ten counts were recorded for this clonotype. The antigen remains unidentified. TCRdb processed the 5' RACE reads anew with MiXCR; each CDR3 protein has one entry. Among around 350,000 distinct CDR3 sequences listed, 6.2% were seen once. The sample was PBMCs, taken 5 days after the yellow fever booster vaccination. The V and J genes are TRBV7-8 and TRBJ2-3; D is tentatively TRBD1 or TRBD2 (7 bases each). This receptor was identified in a man between 25 and 39 years old who received the YFV17D yellow fever vaccine. The CDR3 loop reads CASSQRDSMIGDTQYF. The CDR3 nucleotides read TGTGCCAGCAGCCAGCGGGACAGCATGATAGGAGATACGCAGTATTTT.